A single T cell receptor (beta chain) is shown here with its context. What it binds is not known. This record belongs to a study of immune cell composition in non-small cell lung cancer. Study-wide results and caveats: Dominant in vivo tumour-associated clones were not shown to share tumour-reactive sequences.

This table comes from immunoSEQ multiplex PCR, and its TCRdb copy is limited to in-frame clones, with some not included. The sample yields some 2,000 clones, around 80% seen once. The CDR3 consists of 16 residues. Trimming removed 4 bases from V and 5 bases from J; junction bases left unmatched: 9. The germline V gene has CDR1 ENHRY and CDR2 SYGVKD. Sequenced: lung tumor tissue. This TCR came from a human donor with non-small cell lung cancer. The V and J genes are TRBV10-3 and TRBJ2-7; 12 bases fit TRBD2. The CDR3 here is CAISGRGTSGPNEQYF. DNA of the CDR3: TGTGCCATCAGTGGACGGGGGACTAGCGGGCCAAACGAGCAGTACTTC.